The 17 T cell receptor beta chains presented below share a single source sample, sequenced in a study of PD-1 blockade in mismatch repair-deficient tumors. The protocol was immunoSEQ multiplex PCR, while the TCRdb copy is restricted to in-frame clones and leaves out a portion. This table has about 100,000 clones, 65% to 85% appearing once. The sequencing here drew on peripheral blood, taken about eight months after starting pembrolizumab. These receptors were obtained from an adult with mismatch repair-deficient cancer.

This clone was seen a handful of times. The chain is built from TRBV5-1 and TRBJ2-7; 7 nucleotides agree with TRBD1. The ends lost 7 bases at V and 3 bases at J; junction bases unmatched: 1. Germline loops: CDR1 SGHRS, CDR2 YFSETQ. The CDR3 totals 11 residues. The chain's CDR3 is CASRDSYEQYF. The CDR3, as DNA: TGCGCCAGCCGGGACAGCTACGAGCAGTACTTC.

The rearrangement links TRBV13 to TRBJ1-1, with D perhaps TRBD1 (6 bases). The length of the CDR3 is 13 residues. V shed 5 bases and J shed 3 bases, with 10 bases lying between them. The germline CDR1 and CDR2 sequences are PRHDT and FYEKMQ (reference sequence). The CDR3 DNA follows: TGTGCCAGCAGCGCAGAGGGGGACACTGAAGCTTTCTTT. Translation: CASSAEGDTEAFF.

The J gene is TRBJ2-1, the V gene TRBV2; no clear D. Germline V gene lookup returns CDR1 SNHLY and CDR2 FYNNEI. The CDR3 has 14 residues. V shed 1 base and J shed 10 bases, with 14 bases lying between them. The CDR3, as DNA: TGTGCCAGCAGTGAAGACTTTCCTGGGGAAGAGCAGTTCTTC. Residues: CASSEDFPGEEQFF.

This clone was found a few times. The V call is TRBV6-6, the J call TRBJ1-5, with D possibly being TRBD1 (5 bases). The CDR3 is 13 residues long. V lost 6 bases to trimming and J lost 4 bases, with 10 bases between them. Germline CDR1 and CDR2: MNHNY and SVGAGI (reference sequence). The CDR3 DNA is TGTGCCAGCAGGGGGGAAGGGAATCAGCCCCAGCATTTT. It codes for CASRGEGNQPQHF.

The genes are TRBV29-1 and TRBJ1-1; no definite D call. This CDR3 comprises 12 residues. CDR1 is SQVTM and CDR2 is ANQGSEA in the germline V gene. With 7 bases removed from V and 2 bases from J, the gap between germline ends came to 11 bases. CDR3 in DNA: TGCAGCGCTGCACGGAGCAACACTGAAGCTTTCTTT. Its protein product is CSAARSNTEAFF.

The V gene is TRBV7-9, the J gene TRBJ1-1, with 7 bases fitting TRBD1. Germline CDR1 is SEHNR and CDR2 is FQNEAQ (reference sequence). Unmatched junction bases numbered 10, after V lost 4 bases and J lost 11 bases. The CDR3 has 13 residues. CDR3 nucleotides: TGTGCCAGCAGCTCCACCGACAGGGCCGACGCTTTCTTT. Amino acids: CASSSTDRADAFF. Using reference TRBV7-9 and TRBJ1-1 for the parts outside the CDR3, the full variable domain is DTGVSQNPRHKITKRGQNVTFRCDPISEHNRLYWYRQTLGQGPEFLTYFQNEAQLEKSRLLSDRFSAERPKGSFSTLEIQRTEQGDSAMYLCASSSTDRADAFFGQGTRLTVV.

The CDR3 reads CSVEPLIPGRADPNYQETQYF. CDR3 DNA sequence: TGCAGCGTTGAACCCCTAATCCCAGGGCGGGCAGACCCCAATTACCAAGAGACCCAGTACTTC. This chain links TRBV29-1 with TRBJ2-5; the D gene could be TRBD1 or TRBD2 (5 bases each). Germline CDR1 reads SQVTM; CDR2 reads ANQGSEA. The length of the CDR3 is 21 residues. V lost 2 bases, J lost 0 bases, and 31 bases lay in between.

This chain joins TRBV5-5 and TRBJ1-2; 7 bases fit TRBD1. This CDR3 is built from 16 residues. Germline assignment: CDR1 SGHKS and CDR2 YYEKEE (reference sequence). V dropped 4 bases and J dropped 6; count of bases not matched to a gene: 15. The CDR3 nucleotides are TGTGCCAGCAGCCCCTCCCCGACAGGGTTGAACGATGGCTACACCTTC. Translated, it gives CASSPSPTGLNDGYTF.

The gene calls are TRBV6-5 and TRBJ2-3; D remains unclear. The V end was cut by 6 bases, the J end by 1 base, with 8 bases between. The V gene's germline CDR1 is MNHEY and CDR2 SVGAGI. CDR3 size: 13 residues. The CDR3 here is CASRALRTDTQYF. The CDR3 nucleotides read TGTGCCAGCAGGGCTCTCCGCACAGATACGCAGTATTTT.

J is TRBJ2-7 and V is TRBV7-6; TRBD1 matches 7 bases. The J segment lost 5 bases and the V segment lost 2 bases, leaving 9 bases of the junction unmatched. From germline, CDR1 is SGHVS and CDR2 FNYEAQ. The CDR3 sequence is 15 residues long. The CDR3 DNA follows: TGTGCCAGCAGCTTACGGGTCACAGGGGCTAACGAGCAGTACTTC. Translation: CASSLRVTGANEQYF.

The CDR3 loop is CASSDPGGELFF. The CDR3 nucleotides are TGTGCCAGCAGTGATCCCGGGGGCGAGCTGTTTTTT. This sequence joins TRBV6-1 and TRBJ2-2; the D call may be TRBD1 or TRBD2 (6 bases each). Looked up from germline, CDR1 is MNHNS and CDR2 is SASEGT. CDR3 length: 12 amino acids. V lost 3 bases and J lost 11, with 10 bases in between.

The chain combines TRBV30 with TRBJ1-2, with D perhaps TRBD1 (5 bases). The CDR3 consists of 13 residues. From germline, CDR1 is GTSNPN and CDR2 SVGIG (reference sequence). Trimming took off 0 bases at V and 7 bases at J, with 12 bases between the two ends. This CDR3 is CAWSVGTLRGYTF. The DNA of the CDR3 is TGTGCCTGGAGTGTGGGGACTCTACGTGGCTACACCTTC.

The chain couples TRBV2 to TRBJ2-2; possible D gene TRBD2, 5 bases. The CDR3 is made up of 13 amino acids. V lost 7 bases to trimming and J lost 6 bases, with 12 bases between them. Germline V CDR1 and CDR2: SNHLY, FYNNEI. CDR3 sequence: CASNLLVAGELFF. The CDR3 bases are TGTGCCAGCAACTTACTAGTTGCCGGGGAGCTGTTTTTT. Using reference TRBV2 and TRBJ2-2 for the parts outside the CDR3, the full variable domain is EPEVTQTPSHQVTQMGQEVILRCVPISNHLYFYWYRQILGQKVEFLVSFYNNEISEKSEIFDDQFSVERPDGSNFTLKIRSTKLEDSAMYFCASNLLVAGELFFGEGSRLTVL.

DNA of the CDR3: TGTGCCAGCAGCCAAGACCCCCGGGGGTACTATGGCTACACCTTC. This translates into CASSQDPRGYYGYTF. The chain carries TRBV4-2 and TRBJ1-2; D may be TRBD1 (5 bases). The CDR3 length is 15 residues. V lost 0 bases and J 3 bases, leaving 11 bases between the germline ends. From germline, CDR1 is LGHNA and CDR2 YNFKEQ.

The gene calls are TRBV11-3 and TRBJ2-5, with 9 bases that match TRBD2. The junction had 2 bases not matched to a gene; V was cut back by 3 bases and J by 3 bases. Germline V gene data show CDR1 as SGHNT and CDR2 as YENEEA. The CDR3 totals 14 residues. The CDR3 sequence is CASSFLAGEETQYF. The CDR3 DNA is TGTGCCAGCAGCTTCTTAGCGGGAGAAGAGACCCAGTACTTC.

This clone was counted a single time. J is TRBJ1-2 and V is TRBV4-1, with D perhaps matching TRBD1 (6 bases). The V end was cut by 2 bases, the J end by 6 bases, with 10 bases between. CDR3 size: 13 residues. CDR1 and CDR2 from the germline V gene are MGHRA and YSYEKL. The CDR3 nucleotides are TGCGCCAGCAGCCAAAAGACAGGACATGGCTACACCTTC. Translation: CASSQKTGHGYTF.

This clone was detected many times. The chain links TRBV15 to TRBJ2-3, with 7 bases that match TRBD2. Germline V gives CDR1 LNHNV, CDR2 YYDKDF (reference sequence). CDR3 size: 15 residues. Unmatched junction bases numbered 5, after V lost 4 bases and J lost 1 base. CDR3 DNA: TGTGCCACCAGCAACTCGGGAGGCCGCACAGATACGCAGTATTTT. Protein: CATSNSGGRTDTQYF.